The T cell receptor (beta chain) described here comes from a study of technical replicates of blood from a few donors. Germline V lookup: CDR1 SGHTA, CDR2 FQGTGA. The CDR3 is 15 amino acids. The J segment lost 7 bases and the V segment lost 6 bases, leaving 7 bases of the junction unmatched. Assay: immunoSEQ multiplex PCR; the TCRdb copy retains only in-frame clones and omits some. The sample has tens of thousands of clones, about 91% seen once. Sequences were obtained from T cells isolated from PBMCs. This TCR came from a human donor in good health. The genes are TRBV7-3 and TRBJ2-1, with 12 bases identical to TRBD2. The CDR3 coding sequence is TGTGCCAGCAGTCCTCTAGCGGGAGGGCCAAATGAGCAGTTCTTC. Amino acids: CASSPLAGGPNEQFF.